Listed below are T cell receptor beta chains from one sample, sequenced in a study of regulatory T cells in long-lasting Graves disease. MiXCR, applied by TCRdb to the multiplex PCR reads, yields one record per CDR3 protein. The repertoire holds 540,000 or so distinct CDR3 sequences, with approximately 15% as singletons. This same sample was also part of a study on T cells in Graves' hyperthyroidism and ophthalmopathy.

The material sequenced was peripheral blood mononuclear cells (PBMCs), taken at new diagnosis, from a patient treated with antithyroid drugs. Receptors originate from a man aged 30-40 years with Graves disease. Each CDR3 is given with its conserved first and last residue. Each record gives: V gene, J gene, clone size, D gene, CDR3 DNA, CDR3 protein. A D gene is named only where the DNA matches it firmly. Size is stated for part of the rows, as once, few or many counts, or as a class when the clone is expanded.

TRBV27	TRBJ2-7	many	TRBD2	TGTGCCAGCAGTACCCGGACTAGGCAGGGTGGTTCCGACTACGAGCAGTACTTC	CASSTRTRQGGSDYEQYF
TRBV20-1	TRBJ2-3	NA	NA	TGCAGTGCTAGAGATCGATCCGGGAGAGGGGTAGATACGCAGTATTTT	CSARDRSGRGVDTQYF
TRBV18	TRBJ1-2	many	TRBD1	TGTGCCAGCTCACCAAACCGGGACAGCACCTATGGCTACACCTTC	CASSPNRDSTYGYTF
TRBV5-1	TRBJ1-4	few	TRBD1	TGCGCCAGCAGCTTCCTCGGACAGGGCCCCGAGGGAAAACTGTTTTTT	CASSFLGQGPEGKLFF
TRBV25-1	TRBJ2-1	few	NA	TGTGCCAGCAGTGAGGTCGGTGTCCCCCTTTTATACAATGAGCAGTTCTTC	CASSEVGVPLLYNEQFF
TRBV6-2/TRBV6-3	TRBJ1-2	NA	NA	TGTGCCAGCAGCCCCATAGACAGGAGGCATGGCTACACCTTC	CASSPIDRRHGYTF
TRBV7-3	TRBJ2-1	many	NA	TGTGCCAGCAGCTTAACCGTTCGGGATGAGCAGTTCTTC	CASSLTVRDEQFF
TRBV18	TRBJ2-7	once	TRBD1	TGTGCCAGCTCAAGACCTGGGACAGACGGCGAGCAGTACTTC	CASSRPGTDGEQYF
TRBV19	TRBJ2-3	many	TRBD2	TGTGCCAGTAGTTCTCGCCCAACTAGCGGGCCCAGCACAGATACGCAGTATTTT	CASSSRPTSGPSTDTQYF
TRBV24-1	TRBJ2-5	many	NA	TGTGCCACCAGCGAACACTGGAGGGAGACCCAGTACTTC	CATSEHWRETQYF
TRBV4-1	TRBJ2-3	few	NA	TGCGCCAGCAGCCAAGTCCGACAGAGCACAGATACGCAGTATTTT	CASSQVRQSTDTQYF
TRBV27	TRBJ2-1	many	NA	TGTGCCAGCAGTTTGCTGGGAGGAACCTCCTACAATGAGCAGTTCTTC	CASSLLGGTSYNEQFF
TRBV20-1	TRBJ2-2	many	TRBD2	TGCAGTGCTCGACCGGGACTAGCGGGAGGGGCCGGGGAGCTGTTTTTT	CSARPGLAGGAGELFF
TRBV7-2	TRBJ2-5	many	NA	TGTGCCAGCAGCTTAGATCGCGGGTCGGAGACCCAGTACTTC	CASSLDRGSETQYF
TRBV27	TRBJ2-7	many	NA	TGTGCCAGTTCGGGACACTCCTACGAGCAGTACTTC	CASSGHSYEQYF
TRBV6-9	TRBJ2-2	NA	TRBD2	TGTGCCAGCAGTTGGGGAATCGGAGTAGCGGGAGTTACCGGGGAGCTGTTTTTT	CASSWGIGVAGVTGELFF
TRBV7-3	TRBJ2-7	many	NA	TGTGCCAGCAGCTTAGTAGGAGAGGGCTACGAGCAGTACTTC	CASSLVGEGYEQYF
TRBV29-1	TRBJ1-3	NA	NA	TGCAGCGTAGCAGGGCCCTCTGGAAACACCATATATTTT	CSVAGPSGNTIYF
TRBV10-3	TRBJ1-6	NA	NA	TGTGCCAACCGGGAGCAAGGTTCACCCCTCCACTTT	CANREQGSPLHF
TRBV10-2	TRBJ1-5	few	NA	TGCGCCAGCACGTCCCGGGACATGGATTTT	CASTSRDMDF
TRBV19	TRBJ1-5	few	NA	TGTGCCAGTAAAGCAGGGGAATTGGGATATCAGCCCCAGCATTTT	CASKAGELGYQPQHF
TRBV18	TRBJ2-7	few	TRBD1	TGTGCCAGCTCAGGGCAGGGGGCGACCTACGAGCAGTACTTC	CASSGQGATYEQYF
TRBV5-1	TRBJ2-5	NA	NA	TGCGCCAGCACGAAAACCACGGGGGAAGAGACCCAGTACTTC	CASTKTTGEETQYF
TRBV12-3/TRBV12-4	TRBJ2-1	many	TRBD2	TGTGCCAGCAGCACGGGACTAGCGGGGACTAATGAGCAGTTCTTC	CASSTGLAGTNEQFF
TRBV6-5	TRBJ1-1	many	NA	TGTGCCAGCAGTTACTCGGGTCAGATGAACACTGAAGCTTTCTTT	CASSYSGQMNTEAFF
TRBV5-1	TRBJ1-4	NA	NA	TGCGCCAGCAGCTTCGACTCAGTGAAACTGTTTTTT	CASSFDSVKLFF
TRBV3-1	TRBJ2-7	many	NA	TGTGCCAGCAGCCGGGCAGCTTCCTACGAGCAGTACTTC	CASSRAASYEQYF
TRBV20-1	TRBJ1-2	NA	NA	TGCAGTGCTCCCCACCCTCCGGGACGGAACTATGGCTACACCTTC	CSAPHPPGRNYGYTF
TRBV19	TRBJ1-3	NA	NA	TGTGCCAGTAGGACAATCGGGACACCCGTCTCTGGAAACACCATATATTTT	CASRTIGTPVSGNTIYF
TRBV18	TRBJ1-6	many	NA	TGTGCCAGCTCACTCGGACAAGCGACTGGCTCACCCCTCCACTTT	CASSLGQATGSPLHF
TRBV29-1	TRBJ1-3	many	TRBD1	TGCAGCGTTTGGACAGGGAACACCATATATTTT	CSVWTGNTIYF
TRBV15	TRBJ2-5	NA	NA	TGTGCCACCAGCAGAGTAGCGGATGGAAAAGAGGCCCAGTACTTC	CATSRVADGKEAQYF
TRBV20-1	TRBJ1-2	NA	NA	TGCTCACTACGGGACCCCGGGAGAGGCTACACCTTC	CSLRDPGRGYTF
TRBV4-1	TRBJ2-5	NA	TRBD2	TGCGCCAGCAGCCAAGATCCGAGTAGCGGGAGGGCCAAATACTTC	CASSQDPSSGRAKYF
TRBV15	TRBJ1-1	many	TRBD1	TGTGCCACCAGCAGAGGCAGGACAGGGAGGACTGAAGCTTTCTTT	CATSRGRTGRTEAFF
TRBV5-1	TRBJ2-7	many	NA	TGCGCCAGCAGCTTGCGGCCTTCATCCTACGAGCAGTACTTC	CASSLRPSSYEQYF
TRBV20-1	TRBJ2-6	few	NA	TGCAGTGCTAGGCTATCAACAGATCCCTCTGGGGCCAACGTCCTGACTTTC	CSARLSTDPSGANVLTF
TRBV6-1	TRBJ1-2	NA	NA	TGTGCCAGCGGGTTGATAGAGTCTACACTTGGAGGCTACACCTTC	CASGLIESTLGGYTF
TRBV29-1	TRBJ2-3	many	NA	TGCAGCGTTGGCGAGATCACAGATACGCAGTATTTT	CSVGEITDTQYF
TRBV13	TRBJ1-3	many	NA	TGTGCCAGCAGCTTATCCTTCGGGGTTGGAAACACCATATATTTT	CASSLSFGVGNTIYF
TRBV20-1	TRBJ2-5	many	NA	TGCAGTGCTAGAGATAGTCCGGAAGAGACCCAGTACTTC	CSARDSPEETQYF
TRBV15	TRBJ2-3	many	TRBD1	TGTGCCACCAGCGGGGGGACAGGCAGGGATACGCAGTATTTT	CATSGGTGRDTQYF
TRBV20-1	TRBJ1-2	NA	NA	TGCAGTGCCGGACGTCACAGGGCGCGTGACGGCTACACCTTC	CSAGRHRARDGYTF
TRBV30	TRBJ1-1	NA	NA	TGTGCCTGGAGTGTATTGGGGCAGTTCATGAACACTGAAGCTTTCTTT	CAWSVLGQFMNTEAFF
TRBV27	TRBJ1-6	few	NA	TGTGCCAGCAGGTCGCCCTTTTCACCCCTCCACTTT	CASRSPFSPLHF
TRBV24-1	TRBJ1-3	many	NA	TGTGCCACCAGTGACGGGGGAGCTGGAAACACCATATATTTT	CATSDGGAGNTIYF
TRBV2	TRBJ2-4	NA	NA	TGTGCCAGCAGCGAAGAGGGGAACATTCAGTACTTC	CASSEEGNIQYF
TRBV6-9	TRBJ2-7	NA	NA	TGTGCCAGCAGTTACCACAGGGAAAACCCCTACGAGCAGTACTTC	CASSYHRENPYEQYF
TRBV5-1	TRBJ2-5	NA	TRBD2	TGCGCCTGCACTTCGACTAGCGGTCAAGAGACCCAGTACTTC	CACTSTSGQETQYF
TRBV24-1	TRBJ2-1	many	TRBD2	TGTGCCACCAGTGATTTTTGGCGGGAGGGCCGTGATGAGCAGTTCTTC	CATSDFWREGRDEQFF
TRBV27	TRBJ2-5	NA	NA	TGTGCCAGCAGTTTAAGGCAGGGTATAATACAAGAGACCCAGTACTTC	CASSLRQGIIQETQYF